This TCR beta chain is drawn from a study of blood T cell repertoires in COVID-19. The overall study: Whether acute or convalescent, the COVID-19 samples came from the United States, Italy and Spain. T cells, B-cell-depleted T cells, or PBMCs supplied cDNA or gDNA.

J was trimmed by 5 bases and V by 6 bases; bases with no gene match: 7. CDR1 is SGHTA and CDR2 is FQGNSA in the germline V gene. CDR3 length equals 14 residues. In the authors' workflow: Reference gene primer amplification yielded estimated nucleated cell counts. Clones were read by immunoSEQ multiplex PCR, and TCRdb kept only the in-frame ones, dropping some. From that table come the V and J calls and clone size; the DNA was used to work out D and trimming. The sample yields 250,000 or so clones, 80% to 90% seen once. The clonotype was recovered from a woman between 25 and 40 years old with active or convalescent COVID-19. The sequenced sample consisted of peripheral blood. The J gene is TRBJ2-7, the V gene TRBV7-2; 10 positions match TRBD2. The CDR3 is CASRKAGGPHEQYF. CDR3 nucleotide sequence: TGTGCCAGCAGGAAAGCGGGGGGGCCCCACGAGCAGTACTTC.